A single sample gave rise to the 30 T cell receptor beta chains below, sequenced in a study of early T cells in non-severe SARS-CoV-2 infection. A single record per CDR3 protein comes from TCRdb applying MiXCR to the 5' RACE reads. The data hold about 67,000 distinct CDR3 sequences, with approximately 9.1% observed a single time. The source material was whole blood, sampled at baseline. The origin of the receptors is an adult who was a healthcare worker with PCR-confirmed SARS-CoV-2 infection or an uninfected control (not recorded which).

V gene TRBV20-1 combines with J gene TRBJ2-7; the D gene is possibly TRBD2 (6 bases). Trimming shortened V by 1 base and J by 3 bases, and 19 bases separated the two germline ends. CDR3 length: 16 residues. Germline CDR1 DFQATT, CDR2 SNEGSKA (reference sequence). The CDR3 sequence is CSARGGEAGRLYEQYF. The CDR3 region has the DNA TGCAGTGCTAGAGGGGGCGAGGCGGGACGCCTCTACGAGCAGTACTTC.

This chain connects TRBV6-2 or TRBV6-3 to TRBJ2-5; D remains ambiguous. Trimming shortened V by 1 base and J by 5 bases, and 2 bases separated the two germline ends. There are 11 residues in the CDR3. From germline, CDR1 is MNHEY and CDR2 SVGEGT. This chain's CDR3 is CASSYWETQYF. CDR3 DNA: TGTGCCAGCAGTTACTGGGAGACCCAGTACTTC.

The table lists this clonotype with a few counts. The gene calls are TRBV10-3 and TRBJ2-7; D ambiguous. The CDR3 runs 15 residues. Germline loops: CDR1 ENHRY, CDR2 SYGVKD. Trimming shortened V by 3 bases and J by 0 bases, and 12 bases separated the two germline ends. This chain's CDR3 is CAISEPTRNSYEQYF. The CDR3 bases are TGTGCCATCAGTGAACCGACTCGAAACTCCTACGAGCAGTACTTC.

For this clonotype: Being one base from a much bigger clone, this may be a read error. The V and J genes are TRBV12-3 or TRBV12-4 and TRBJ1-3; D call uncertain. This CDR3 contains 16 residues. DNA for the CDR3: TGTGCCAGCAGCCCAGAGGCGGCCAGCCTTCGCAACATCATATATTTT. Translating it yields CASSPEAASLRNIIYF.

This clonotype occurred many times. The rearrangement links TRBV7-2 to TRBJ1-4; D is undetermined. V lost 2 bases and J lost 3, with 10 bases in between. In germline, CDR1 is SGHTA, CDR2 FQGNSA. The CDR3 loop spans 15 amino acids. CDR3 residues: CASSLMGGANEKLFF. Here the CDR3 DNA reads TGTGCCAGCAGCTTAATGGGTGGTGCTAATGAAAAACTGTTTTTT.

This clonotype was observed at least ten times. CDR3 DNA: TGTGCCACCAGTGACACTAGCGGGAGTTTAGATACGCAGTATTTT. Translated, it gives CATSDTSGSLDTQYF. The chain carries TRBV24-1 and TRBJ2-3, with TRBD2 identical over 11 bases. The CDR3 loop spans 15 amino acids. The trim removed 4 bases at V and 5 bases at J, leaving 4 bases unmatched. CDR1 KGHDR and CDR2 SFDVKD come from the germline V gene.

This clonotype was seen repeatedly, ten times or more. The chain employs TRBV7-2 and TRBJ1-2; no reliable D call. The CDR3 is 15 amino acids. The germline V gene encodes CDR1 SGHTA and CDR2 FQGNSA. Trimming removed 1 base from V and 2 bases from J, with 11 bases in between. This CDR3 reads CASSLGEYPNYGYTF. Written as DNA, the CDR3 is TGTGCCAGCAGCTTAGGGGAGTACCCGAACTATGGCTACACCTTC.

A few counts support this clonotype. The V call is TRBV7-2, the J call TRBJ2-1, with no clear D. The length of the CDR3 is 11 residues. The V gene lost 4 bases and the J gene lost 14 bases, with 12 bases spanning the gap. Per the germline V gene, CDR1 is SGHTA and CDR2 is FQGNSA. CDR3 protein: CASSYAWLEFF. In DNA form, the CDR3 reads TGTGCCAGCAGCTACGCTTGGTTGGAGTTCTTC.

The V call is TRBV19, the J call TRBJ2-1; 8 nucleotides line up with TRBD2. Germline-derived CDR1 and CDR2 are LNHDA and SQIVND (reference sequence). This CDR3 spans 15 amino acids. Trimming removed 2 bases from V and 0 bases from J; junction bases left unmatched: 0. The CDR3 sequence: CASSISGSSYNEQFF. CDR3 nucleotides: TGTGCCAGTAGTATAAGCGGGAGCTCCTACAATGAGCAGTTCTTC.

V is TRBV28 and J is TRBJ2-3; D remains unclear. V was cut by 1 base and J by 6 bases, with 11 bases left in between. The CDR3 is 14 amino acids. The germline V gene encodes CDR1 MDHEN and CDR2 SYDVKM. Here the CDR3 reads CASSLSPLWDTQYF. CDR3 DNA sequence: TGTGCCAGCAGTTTATCCCCCCTTTGGGATACGCAGTATTTT.

This clonotype was detected ten times or more. This sequence joins TRBV28 and TRBJ2-7; the match to TRBD1 covers 9 bases. Germline loops: CDR1 MDHEN, CDR2 SYDVKM. V shed 5 bases, J shed 6 bases, and the junction held 14 bases outside the gene matches. The CDR3 covers 16 residues. Here the CDR3 reads CASSAYSQGARAEQYF. In nucleotides, the CDR3 is TGTGCCAGCAGTGCCTATTCACAGGGGGCGCGGGCCGAGCAGTACTTC. The full variable domain, completed using reference TRBV28 and TRBJ2-7, is DVKVTQSSRYLVKRTGEKVFLECVQDMDHENMFWYRQDPGLGLRLIYFSYDVKMKEKGDIPEGYSVSREKKERFSLILESASTNQTSMYLCASSAYSQGARAEQYFGPGTRLTVT.

This clonotype was observed a few times. This chain links TRBV6-5 with TRBJ1-3; tentatively, D is TRBD1 (5 bases). Germline V lookup: CDR1 MNHEY, CDR2 SVGAGI. The CDR3 consists of 14 residues. The V end lost 2 bases, the J end lost 2 bases, and 7 bases lay between the germline ends. Here the CDR3 reads CASSYRGTGNTIYF. The CDR3 DNA follows: TGTGCCAGCAGTTACAGGGGAACTGGAAACACCATATATTTT.

V and J are TRBV5-4 and TRBJ2-7; TRBD2 matches 13 bases. CDR3 length: 17 amino acids. J gave up 6 bases and V 4 bases, and 13 bases lay outside the gene matches. Germline assignment: CDR1 SGHNT and CDR2 YYREEE (reference sequence). The CDR3 sequence is CASSTRLGLAGVVEQYF. The CDR3 region has the DNA TGTGCCAGCAGCACACGACTAGGACTAGCGGGAGTGGTCGAGCAGTACTTC.

This clonotype came up many times. The V gene is TRBV20-1, the J gene TRBJ2-3; 10 bases line up with TRBD2. Unmatched junction bases numbered 5, after V lost 6 bases and J lost 2 bases. The germline V gene has CDR1 DFQATT and CDR2 SNEGSKA (reference sequence). CDR3 length: 14 residues. In DNA, the CDR3 is TGCAGTGCCGACGGACTAGCGGCCACAGATACGCAGTATTTT. Amino acid sequence: CSADGLAATDTQYF.

The table lists this clonotype with many counts. This chain uses TRBV18 with TRBJ2-3, with D maybe TRBD2 (6 bases). The CDR3 loop spans 14 amino acids. Germline V gene sequence: CDR1 KGHSH, CDR2 LQKENI. V lost 6 bases, J lost 0 bases, and 10 bases lay in between. The CDR3 DNA reads TGTGCCAGCTCCGACGGGGGAAGCACAGATACGCAGTATTTT. Translating gives CASSDGGSTDTQYF.

In its sample, this clonotype was seen a few times. The chain combines TRBV4-3 with TRBJ2-7; no definite D call. The germline V gene has CDR1 LGHNA and CDR2 YSLEER. CDR3 length equals 14 residues. Trimming shortened V by 1 base and J by 0 bases, and 7 bases separated the two germline ends. The CDR3 is CASSQGVGSYEQYF. DNA of the CDR3: TGCGCCAGCAGCCAAGGGGTAGGCTCCTACGAGCAGTACTTC.

The sample holds a few counts of this clonotype. The chain recombines TRBV24-1 with TRBJ2-1; maybe TRBD1 (6 bases). Germline CDR1 and CDR2: KGHDR and SFDVKD. Between the trimmed V and J ends, which lost 4 bases and 1 base, there was a span of 13 bases. The CDR3 is made up of 16 amino acids. The CDR3 DNA reads TGTGCCACCAGTGAACCTACAGGGTTTTCCTACAATGAGCAGTTCTTC. Residues: CATSEPTGFSYNEQFF.

The chain is built from TRBV29-1 and TRBJ2-3; D possibly corresponds to TRBD1 (7 bases). Trimming cost V 7 bases and J 2 bases, with 22 bases left between them. CDR1 is SQVTM and CDR2 is ANQGSEA in the germline V gene. CDR3 length equals 16 residues. CDR3 nucleotide sequence: TGCAGCGCCAAGGGGGCCTTTAGCGGAATCACAGATACGCAGTATTTT. Translated: CSAKGAFSGITDTQYF.

This clonotype was observed at least ten times. This chain uses TRBV29-1 with TRBJ1-4, with TRBD1 identical over 8 bases. The V and J ends lost 7 bases and 4 bases, in that order; junction bases with no gene match: 2. This CDR3 contains 12 residues. Germline CDR1 is SQVTM and CDR2 is ANQGSEA. The CDR3 region has the DNA TGCAGCGCGGGACAGGTTAATGAAAAACTGTTTTTT. Translated, it gives CSAGQVNEKLFF.

This clonotype was found many times. The chain couples TRBV9 to TRBJ2-2; D is undetermined. V was cut by 0 bases and J by 4 bases, with 10 bases left in between. Germline CDR1 and CDR2: SGDLS and YYNGEE. The CDR3 consists of 15 residues. The CDR3 DNA reads TGTGCCAGCAGCGTAGGGCTGGAGAGCACCGGGGAGCTGTTTTTT. It yields the protein CASSVGLESTGELFF.

In this sample, this clonotype turned up many times. This chain joins TRBV6-1 and TRBJ1-1; unclear D gene. The CDR3 is 15 amino acids. V dropped 6 bases and J dropped 1 base, with 15 bases sitting between them. Germline CDR1 and CDR2: MNHNS and SASEGT. The CDR3 sequence is CASSATPGRNTEAFF. DNA of the CDR3: TGTGCCAGCAGCGCAACGCCCGGGAGGAACACTGAAGCTTTCTTT.

The genes are TRBV4-2 and TRBJ2-1; 12 positions match TRBD2. V dropped 2 bases and J dropped 7; count of bases not matched to a gene: 6. Germline loops: CDR1 LGHNA, CDR2 YNFKEQ. The CDR3 runs to 16 residues. The CDR3 loop reads CASSQLAGGPGNEQFF. The CDR3 nucleotides read TGTGCCAGCAGCCAACTAGCGGGAGGGCCTGGTAATGAGCAGTTCTTC.

The rearrangement links TRBV15 to TRBJ2-1, with 9 bases lining up with TRBD2. In germline, CDR1 is LNHNV, CDR2 YYDKDF (reference sequence). V shed 0 bases, J shed 8 bases, and the junction held 8 bases outside the gene matches. The CDR3 has 16 amino acids. CDR3 loop: CATSREGSGSLYEQFF. In nucleotides, the CDR3 is TGTGCCACCAGCAGAGAGGGTAGCGGGAGTCTGTATGAGCAGTTCTTC. Combining the CDR3 with reference TRBV15 and TRBJ2-1 gives the whole variable domain DAMVIQNPRYQVTQFGKPVTLSCSQTLNHNVMYWYQQKSSQAPKLLFHYYDKDFNNEADTPDNFQSRRPNTSFCFLDIRSPGLGDTAMYLCATSREGSGSLYEQFFGPGTRLTVL.

This clonotype appeared many times. The gene calls are TRBV5-1 and TRBJ2-7; 7 bases line up with TRBD1. The V gene end was trimmed by 1 base and the J gene end by 3 bases; junction bases not matched to a gene: 4. Germline-derived CDR1 and CDR2 are SGHRS and YFSETQ. This CDR3 region has 14 residues. CDR3 sequence: CASSLRQGHYEQYF. CDR3 nucleotides: TGCGCCAGCAGCTTGAGACAGGGACACTACGAGCAGTACTTC. The variable domain in full, completed from reference TRBV5-1 and TRBJ2-7, reads KAGVTQTPRYLIKTRGQQVTLSCSPISGHRSVSWYQQTPGQGLQFLFEYFSETQRNKGNFPGRFSGRQFSNSRSEMNVSTLELGDSALYLCASSLRQGHYEQYFGPGTRLTVT.

This clonotype has a handful of counts. The CDR3 sequence: CASRGNDVETQYF. The CDR3 DNA follows: TGTGCCAGCAGGGGGAATGACGTAGAGACCCAGTACTTC. This chain joins TRBV2 and TRBJ2-5; unclear D gene. This CDR3 region has 13 residues. The V end was cut by 6 bases, the J end by 4 bases, with 12 bases between. Germline V gives CDR1 SNHLY, CDR2 FYNNEI.

This clonotype appeared many times. The rearrangement uses TRBV4-3 and TRBJ1-2; D is uncertain. Germline-derived CDR1 and CDR2 are LGHNA and YSLEER. The V gene lost 0 bases and the J gene lost 4 bases, with 9 bases spanning the gap. CDR3 length equals 14 residues. The CDR3 DNA reads as TGCGCCAGCAGCCAAGAAAGGGCCAGCTATGGCTACACCTTC. Translation gives CASSQERASYGYTF.

This clonotype was counted at least ten times. The rearrangement joins TRBV6-4 to TRBJ2-6; D is unclear. CDR3 length: 16 residues. The V end lost 5 bases, the J end lost 1 base, and 12 bases lay between the germline ends. Germline V gene sequence: CDR1 MRHNA, CDR2 SNTAGT. The CDR3 DNA sequence: TGTGCCAGCAGTCCAGGTCCACAATCTGGGGCCAACGTCCTGACTTTC. It is translated as CASSPGPQSGANVLTF.

This clonotype appeared many times. The chain has TRBV6-5 and TRBJ2-7; D gene uncertain. Germline V CDR1 and CDR2: MNHEY, SVGAGI. Trimming removed 8 bases from V and 0 bases from J, with 11 bases in between. CDR3 length: 13 residues. CDR3 coding DNA: TGTGCCAGCCGCCAGCCGAGCTCCTACGAGCAGTACTTC. This gives the protein CASRQPSSYEQYF.

At least ten counts were recorded for this clonotype. V gene TRBV28 combines with J gene TRBJ1-2, with TRBD1 matching over 10 bases. V shed 4 bases, J shed 4 bases, and the junction held 6 bases outside the gene matches. CDR1 MDHEN and CDR2 SYDVKM come from the germline V gene. CDR3 size: 15 residues. The CDR3 nucleotides are TGTGCCAGCAGTTCATACCGGGACAGGGGCTATGGCTACACCTTC. Protein: CASSSYRDRGYGYTF.

This clonotype was seen many times. The chain uses TRBV25-1 and TRBJ2-7, with D unclear. The CDR3 is 16 amino acids. Deletions cut 1 base from V and 0 bases from J, with 13 bases between. CDR1 MGHDK and CDR2 SYGVNS come from the germline V gene. This chain's CDR3 is CASSELSAAASYEQYF. DNA for the CDR3: TGTGCCAGCAGTGAATTATCGGCAGCAGCCTCCTACGAGCAGTACTTC.